The sequence of this TCR beta chain was determined in a study of T cell changes during pregnancy in multiple sclerosis. The CDR3 is 15 amino acids. With 2 bases clipped from V and 7 bases from J, the junction kept 12 bases outside the gene matches. CDR1 and CDR2 (germline): GTSNPN, SVGIG (reference sequence). Here immunoSEQ multiplex PCR was the method, and the copy in TCRdb shows in-frame clones only, minus some. This table holds under 45,000 clones, about 87% found once. Sample: CD4+ T cells from peripheral blood mononuclear cells, taken in the second trimester of pregnancy. The chain employs TRBV30 and TRBJ1-2; 8 bases match TRBD1. The TCR sequence derives from a female donor with multiple sclerosis, enrolled in a pregnancy study. Written as DNA, the CDR3 is TGTGCCTGGAGTAAATCCCAGGGGGCGGCTCGTGGCTACACCTTC. Protein sequence: CAWSKSQGAARGYTF.